The 10 T cell receptor beta chains listed next were all sequenced from one sample in a study of T-cell reconstitution after alpha-beta-depleted transplantation in children. Unique molecular identifiers were built into the TCRbeta library. Using its own MiXCR run on the PCR reads, TCRdb lists one record per CDR3 protein. Found here are 220,000 or so distinct CDR3 sequences, around 7.5% of them singletons; the top ten hold under 8%. Sequencing used PBMCs, mostly from graft donor cells, obtained 180 days after TCRalphabeta/CD19-depleted stem cell transplant. These receptors originate from a male patient younger than 18 who had a stem cell transplant for acute lymphoblastic leukemia, so the T cells may come from the graft donor.

There are many counts of this clonotype. The chain recombines TRBV18 with TRBJ1-1; D ambiguous. Between the trimmed V and J ends, which lost 6 bases and 4 bases, there was a span of 15 bases. Germline V gene lookup returns CDR1 KGHSH and CDR2 LQKENI. CDR3 length: 14 residues. CDR3 protein: CASSPGRVVTEAFF. The CDR3 nucleotides are TGTGCCAGCTCCCCCGGACGGGTTGTCACTGAAGCTTTCTTT.

As for this clonotype: A read error may be the cause here, since a much bigger clone is one base away. The chain combines TRBV5-1 with TRBJ1-2, with a tentative D call TRBD1 (6 bases). CDR1 is SGHRS and CDR2 is YFSETQ in the germline V gene. The CDR3 sequence is 15 residues long. This CDR3 is CASSSDRTTNYGSTF. In DNA form, the CDR3 reads TGCGCCAGCAGCTCAGACAGGACAACTAACTATGGCTCCACCTTC.

This clonotype showed up many times. The rearrangement uses TRBV12-3 or TRBV12-4 and TRBJ2-2; D unresolved. The CDR3 length is 15 residues. V gave up 1 base and J gave up 6 bases, with 12 bases separating them. The CDR3 loop reads CASSLGRLVPGELFF. CDR3 sequence (DNA): TGTGCCAGCAGTTTAGGCAGGCTCGTCCCCGGGGAGCTGTTTTTT.

The chain couples TRBV28 to TRBJ2-7, with D unresolved. CDR1 and CDR2 from the germline V gene are MDHEN and SYDVKM. With 4 bases removed from V and 7 bases from J, the gap between germline ends came to 11 bases. The length of the CDR3 is 12 residues. The CDR3 DNA is TGTGCCAGCAGTTCTCCACACCGAGAGCAGTACTTC. The encoded protein is CASSSPHREQYF.

This clonotype was observed a handful of times. The genes are TRBV4-3 and TRBJ2-2, with D possibly TRBD1 on 6 matching bases. From germline, CDR1 is LGHNA and CDR2 YSLEER. The V end was cut by 2 bases, the J end by 2 bases, with 15 bases between. CDR3 length: 17 amino acids. The CDR3 DNA follows: TGCGCCAGCAGCCAACCCCCCGACAGGTTTAACACCGGGGAGCTGTTTTTT. Amino acid sequence: CASSQPPDRFNTGELFF.

This clonotype was counted at least ten times. The chain employs TRBV4-3 and TRBJ2-3; D call uncertain. V was pared by 0 bases and J by 1 base, with 2 bases between. Germline CDR1 is LGHNA and CDR2 is YSLEER. The CDR3 runs to 13 residues. CDR3 DNA sequence: TGCGCCAGCAGCCAAGAGGGCACAGATACGCAGTATTTT. Its translation: CASSQEGTDTQYF.

V is TRBV18 and J is TRBJ2-7; a possible D gene is TRBD1 (5 bases). CDR1 is KGHSH and CDR2 is LQKENI in the germline V gene. V dropped 2 bases and J dropped 3 bases, with 8 bases sitting between them. CDR3 length: 13 amino acids. This chain's CDR3 is CASSPVRDYEQYF. Here the CDR3 DNA reads TGTGCCAGCTCACCAGTCAGGGACTACGAGCAGTACTTC. Together with reference TRBV18 and TRBJ2-7, the CDR3 gives the full variable domain: NAGVMQNPRHLVRRRGQEARLRCSPMKGHSHVYWYRQLPEEGLKFMVYLQKENIIDESGMPKERFSAEFPKEGPSILRIQQVVRGDSAAYFCASSPVRDYEQYFGPGTRLTVT.

This clonotype was seen repeatedly, ten times or more. This chain links TRBV29-1 with TRBJ2-7; unclear D gene. The CDR3 has 12 amino acids. The germline V gene has CDR1 SQVTM and CDR2 ANQGSEA. V dropped 1 base and J dropped 1 base, with 5 bases sitting between them. CDR3 in DNA: TGCAGCGTTGAAGGGCAGTCCTACGAGCAGTACTTC. Protein product: CSVEGQSYEQYF.

To note about this clonotype: A read error may produce the germline difference seen at one junction end. The chain couples TRBV7-8 to TRBJ1-1; tentative D call: TRBD1 (5 bases). Germline CDR1 is SGHVS and CDR2 is FQNEAQ. The CDR3 loop spans 14 amino acids. The CDR3 DNA follows: TGTGCCAGCAGCTTAGGCGGGGGGAACACTGGAGCTTTCTTT. This encodes CASSLGGGNTGAFF.

In its sample, this clonotype was seen many times. The V gene is TRBV24-1, the J gene TRBJ1-5; TRBD1 aligns across 8 bases. The CDR3 sequence is 20 residues long. Trimming cost V 3 bases and J 6 bases; bases outside gene matches: 21. Germline V gene lookup returns CDR1 KGHDR and CDR2 SFDVKD. DNA of the CDR3: TGTGCCACCAGTGATCGCAAAATTCCGGAGGACAGGGAGGAGATTCAGCCCCAGCATTTT. Its translation is CATSDRKIPEDREEIQPQHF.